The 10 T cell receptor beta chains given below trace back to one sample, sequenced in a study of T cell repertoires in cytomegalovirus infection. TCRdb fed the reads into MiXCR, producing one record per CDR3 protein. The sample lists approximately 500,000 distinct CDR3 sequences, around a quarter occurring once. What was sequenced was PBMCs. The source of these receptors is a human donor in good health (CMV status not recorded). Some clones in this sample may be carry-over from other donors' samples.

This clonotype was observed a few times. This chain joins TRBV5-5 and TRBJ1-2; TRBD1 agrees at 11 bases. This CDR3 has 15 amino acids. Per germline, CDR1 SGHKS and CDR2 YYEKEE (reference sequence). V shed 5 bases, J shed 7 bases, and the junction held 10 bases outside the gene matches. The CDR3 is CASRWTGGGMSGYTF. CDR3 DNA: TGTGCCAGCAGATGGACAGGGGGCGGCATGAGTGGCTACACCTTC.

This clonotype has only a few counts. J is TRBJ2-1 and V is TRBV7-8; 7 nucleotides agree with TRBD2. The CDR3 has 14 residues. J was trimmed by 6 bases and V by 1 base; bases with no gene match: 3. The germline CDR1 and CDR2 sequences are SGHVS and FQNEAQ. This CDR3 is CASSLGRTSNEQFF. CDR3 in DNA: TGTGCCAGCAGCTTAGGGAGGACTAGCAATGAGCAGTTCTTC.

In this sample, this clonotype turned up many times. The chain combines TRBV7-2 with TRBJ2-3; TRBD2 agrees at 9 bases. The junction had 6 bases not matched to a gene; V was cut back by 3 bases and J by 5 bases. Germline CDR1 is SGHTA and CDR2 is FQGNSA. This CDR3 region has 15 residues. CDR3 DNA: TGTGCCAGCAGCTTGGCGGGAGGGCCTCGAGATACGCAGTATTTT. It encodes CASSLAGGPRDTQYF.

This clonotype was seen many times. The rearrangement uses TRBV7-2 and TRBJ2-1; maybe TRBD1 (7 bases). Trimming left V 5 bases short and J 5 bases short, with 19 bases between. This CDR3 comprises 16 residues. Looked up from germline, CDR1 is SGHTA and CDR2 is FQGNSA. CDR3 protein: CASSPQGGQGNNEQFF. The CDR3 coding sequence is TGTGCCAGCAGCCCCCAGGGGGGCCAGGGAAACAATGAGCAGTTCTTC.

This clonotype was detected ten times or more. This rearrangement joins TRBV7-2 to TRBJ2-5; D possibly uses TRBD1 or TRBD2 (7 bases each). Deletions cut 2 bases from V and 2 bases from J, with 9 bases between. The CDR3 is 14 residues long. The germline V gene has CDR1 SGHTA and CDR2 FQGNSA. CDR3 in DNA: TGTGCCAGCAGCTTACAGGGGGGGCAAGAGACCCAGTACTTC. The encoded protein is CASSLQGGQETQYF.

This chain joins TRBV29-1 and TRBJ1-5; D uncertain. Germline CDR1 SQVTM, CDR2 ANQGSEA. The CDR3 covers 11 residues. The V end was cut by 7 bases, the J end by 9 bases, with 13 bases between. This CDR3 is CSGPGSRPQHF. CDR3 sequence (DNA): TGCAGCGGTCCCGGGTCTAGGCCCCAGCATTTT. The variable domain in full, with the rest retrieved from reference TRBV29-1 and TRBJ1-5, is SAVISQKPSRDICQRGTSLTIQCQVDSQVTMMFWYRQQPGQSLTLIATANQGSEATYESGFVIDKFPISRPNLTFSTLTVSNMSPEDSSIYLCSGPGSRPQHFGDGTRLSIL.

This chain links TRBV18 with TRBJ2-1, with 9 nucleotides matching TRBD1. V lost 6 bases and J lost 10; bases outside the gene matches: 4. The germline V gene encodes CDR1 KGHSH and CDR2 LQKENI. The CDR3 loop spans 12 amino acids. DNA of the CDR3: TGTGCCAGCTCCCGGGACAGGGACGAGCAGTTCTTC. It yields the protein CASSRDRDEQFF.

This clonotype was recorded many times. The chain carries TRBV7-2 and TRBJ1-1; 9 bases fit TRBD1. The germline V gene has CDR1 SGHTA and CDR2 FQGNSA. This CDR3 has 12 amino acids. The trim removed 5 bases at V and 8 bases at J, leaving 3 bases unmatched. The CDR3 nucleotides are TGTGCCAGCAGCACGGACAGGGGAGAAGCTTTCTTT. Protein product: CASSTDRGEAFF.

This clonotype was picked up a small number of times. The chain couples TRBV10-3 to TRBJ2-3; 7 bases map to TRBD2. J lost 2 bases, V lost 9 bases, and 11 bases had no gene match. CDR1 is ENHRY and CDR2 is SYGVKD in the germline V gene. The CDR3 consists of 15 residues. The CDR3 here is CAINEAGRDTDTQYF. For the CDR3, the DNA is TGTGCCATTAATGAAGCGGGAAGAGACACAGATACGCAGTATTTT.

The genes are TRBV12-3 or TRBV12-4 and TRBJ2-1, with 12 bases matching TRBD2. CDR3 length: 14 amino acids. J gave up 7 bases and V 7 bases, and 5 bases lay outside the gene matches. The DNA for the CDR3 is TGTGCCAGCACTCTCGGGACTAGCGGGAATGAGCAGTTCTTC. Its protein product is CASTLGTSGNEQFF.